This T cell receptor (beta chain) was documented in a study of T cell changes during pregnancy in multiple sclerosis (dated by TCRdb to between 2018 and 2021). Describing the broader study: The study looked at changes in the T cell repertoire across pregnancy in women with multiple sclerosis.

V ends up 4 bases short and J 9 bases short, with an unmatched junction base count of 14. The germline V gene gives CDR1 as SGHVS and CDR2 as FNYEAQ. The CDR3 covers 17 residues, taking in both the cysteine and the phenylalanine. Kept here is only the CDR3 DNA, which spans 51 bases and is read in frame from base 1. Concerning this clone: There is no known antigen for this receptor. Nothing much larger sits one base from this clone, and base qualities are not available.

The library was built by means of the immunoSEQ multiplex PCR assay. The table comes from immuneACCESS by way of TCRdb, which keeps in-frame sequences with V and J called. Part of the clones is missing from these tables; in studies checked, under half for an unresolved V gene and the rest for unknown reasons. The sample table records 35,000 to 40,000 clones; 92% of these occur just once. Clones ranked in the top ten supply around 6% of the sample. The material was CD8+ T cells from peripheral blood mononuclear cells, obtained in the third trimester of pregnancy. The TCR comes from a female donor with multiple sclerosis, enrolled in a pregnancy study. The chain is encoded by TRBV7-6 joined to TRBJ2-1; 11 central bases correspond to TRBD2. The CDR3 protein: CASSSLIAGGPQGEQFF. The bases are TGTGCCAGCAGCTCATTAATAGCGGGAGGGCCTCAAGGTGAGCAGTTCTTC.